These 14 T cell receptor beta chains share one sample of origin, sequenced in a study of shared clonotypes between healthy human individuals. TCRdb's table, derived via immunoSEQ multiplex PCR, lists solely in-frame clones and lacks some. Counted here are some 96,000 clones, over 40% occurring once; the ten biggest clones make up about 16%. The sample was PBMCs. The receptors shown here come from a woman between 35 and 50 years old in good health. Some clones in this sample may be carry-over from other donors' samples.

J is TRBJ2-7 and V is TRBV5-4, with D possibly matching TRBD1 (5 bases). V lost 4 bases and J lost 3, with 8 bases in between. The CDR3 length is 12 residues. Germline CDR1 reads SGHNT; CDR2 reads YYREEE (reference sequence). CDR3 sequence reads: CASSGDSYEQYF. CDR3 coding DNA: TGTGCCAGCAGCGGCGACAGCTACGAGCAGTACTTC.

This sequence joins TRBV5-1 and TRBJ1-2; D uncertain. V gave up 4 bases and J gave up 2 bases, with 6 bases separating them. This CDR3 has 12 residues. CDR1 and CDR2 (germline): SGHRS, YFSETQ. Here the CDR3 DNA reads TGCGCCAGCAGCATTGAAAACTATGGCTACACCTTC. Its protein product is CASSIENYGYTF.

This clone occurred many times. J is TRBJ2-5 and V is TRBV5-1; 10 bases align to TRBD2. J was trimmed by 2 bases and V by 7 bases; bases with no gene match: 8. This CDR3 contains 15 residues. Looked up from germline, CDR1 is SGHRS and CDR2 is YFSETQ. The CDR3 region is CASGTGTSVQETQYF. CDR3 DNA sequence: TGCGCCAGCGGTACCGGGACTAGCGTTCAAGAGACCCAGTACTTC.

This clone was detected ten times or more. The chain joins TRBV2 to TRBJ2-3; D unresolved. CDR1 is SNHLY, CDR2 FYNNEI, per germline. The V end lost 6 bases, the J end lost 4 bases, and 11 bases lay between the germline ends. The CDR3 contains 13 residues. The CDR3: CASSSSTPDTQYF. The CDR3 DNA is TGTGCCAGCAGCTCCTCAACGCCAGATACGCAGTATTTT.

The chain has TRBV30 and TRBJ1-1; 7 nucleotides agree with TRBD1. Germline lookup yields CDR1 GTSNPN and CDR2 SVGIG (reference sequence). J was trimmed by 3 bases and V by 4 bases; bases with no gene match: 5. The CDR3 contains 13 residues. In DNA, the CDR3 is TGTGCCTGGACTCCAGGGGGGTACACTGAAGCTTTCTTT. Residues: CAWTPGGYTEAFF. The variable domain in full, with the rest retrieved from reference TRBV30 and TRBJ1-1, is SQTIHQWPATLVQPVGSPLSLECTVEGTSNPNLYWYRQAAGRGLQLLFYSVGIGQISSEVPQNLSASRPQDRQFILSSKKLLLSDSGFYLCAWTPGGYTEAFFGQGTRLTVV.

This clone has ten or more counts. The V gene is TRBV7-6, the J gene TRBJ1-3, with 8 positions matching TRBD1. The CDR3 contains 14 residues. Trimming cost V 5 bases and J 10 bases; bases outside gene matches: 10. Germline V gene data show CDR1 as SGHVS and CDR2 as FNYEAQ. The CDR3 DNA follows: TGTGCCAGCAGCCAACCCCGACAGGGGCCTACCATATATTTT. This codes for CASSQPRQGPTIYF.

Of note for this clone: A read error is possible here, since a much larger clone lies one base away. The chain employs TRBV27 and TRBJ1-6; 8 positions agree with TRBD1. The germline V gene encodes CDR1 MNHEY and CDR2 SMNVEV (reference sequence). The CDR3 extends over 14 amino acids. The CDR3 here is CASSWRQGNSLLHF. CDR3 bases: TGTGCCAGCAGTTGGAGACAGGGGAACTCACTCCTCCACTTT.

The table lists this clone with many counts. The chain employs TRBV7-3 and TRBJ2-1; TRBD2 aligns across 10 bases. Germline CDR1 is SGHTA and CDR2 is FQGTGA. After removal of 2 bases from V and 7 bases from J, the junction contained 5 bases not matched to a gene. CDR3 length equals 15 residues. Written as DNA, the CDR3 is TGTGCCAGCAGCTTAGTACTAGCGGGAACAAATGAGCAGTTCTTC. Translation: CASSLVLAGTNEQFF. The full variable domain, its missing parts supplied by reference TRBV7-3 and TRBJ2-1, is GAGVSQTPSNKVTEKGKYVELRCDPISGHTALYWYRQSLGQGPEFLIYFQGTGAADDSGLPNDRFFAVRPEGSVSTLKIQRTERGDSAVYLCASSLVLAGTNEQFFGPGTRLTVL.

The chain couples TRBV18 to TRBJ1-5; the match to TRBD1 covers 9 bases. The trim removed 3 bases at V and 5 bases at J, leaving 14 bases unmatched. The CDR3 sequence is 18 residues long. Germline V gene lookup returns CDR1 KGHSH and CDR2 LQKENI. The CDR3 bases are TGTGCCAGCTCACCGAGCCCTCCTCGGACAGGGGCGGATCAGCCCCAGCATTTT. Protein product: CASSPSPPRTGADQPQHF.

As concerns this clone: Germline and junction disagree at one end, which may indicate a read error. The genes are TRBV30 and TRBJ2-1; D unresolved. This CDR3 is built from 10 residues. Per the germline V gene, CDR1 is GTSNPN and CDR2 is SVGIG (reference sequence). Here the CDR3 reads CAWSVAERFF. DNA for the CDR3: TGTGCCTGGAGTGTGGCCGAGCGGTTCTTC.

This clone was counted only a few times. This sample also contains other DNA sequences that code for the same CDR3. The rearrangement joins TRBV18 to TRBJ1-2, with D hard to call. There are 12 residues in the CDR3. The germline V and J ends were trimmed by 0 bases and 7 bases, with 6 bases remaining between them. The germline CDR1 and CDR2 sequences are KGHSH and LQKENI. The CDR3 sequence: CASSPPGFGYTF. DNA for the CDR3: TGTGCCAGCTCACCACCGGGGTTTGGCTACACCTTC. Drawing the rest from reference TRBV18 and TRBJ1-2, the complete variable domain is NAGVMQNPRHLVRRRGQEARLRCSPMKGHSHVYWYRQLPEEGLKFMVYLQKENIIDESGMPKERFSAEFPKEGPSILRIQQVVRGDSAAYFCASSPPGFGYTFGSGTRLTVV.

The genes are TRBV5-5 and TRBJ2-5; 8 bases map to TRBD1. Germline CDR1 SGHKS, CDR2 YYEKEE (reference sequence). The CDR3 spans 16 residues. V shed 3 bases and J 11 bases; nucleotides not matched to a gene: 18. CDR3 sequence: CASSSTTGTGTGAQYF. The DNA of the CDR3 is TGTGCCAGCAGCTCGACAACCGGGACAGGAACTGGAGCGCAGTACTTC.

This chain joins TRBV6-5 and TRBJ2-3; D unresolved. This CDR3 has 14 amino acids. CDR1 and CDR2 from the germline V gene are MNHEY and SVGAGI. The ends were cut back, 5 bases at V and 5 bases at J, with 14 bases in the middle. CDR3 sequence reads: CASSVGFGGDTQYF. In DNA, the CDR3 is TGTGCCAGCAGTGTTGGGTTCGGCGGAGATACGCAGTATTTT.

The sample holds a few counts of this clone. This chain joins TRBV6-6 and TRBJ2-7; D perhaps matches TRBD1 (6 bases). The V gene lost 5 bases and the J gene lost 0 bases, with 11 bases spanning the gap. The CDR3 runs 14 residues. Germline CDR1 reads MNHNY; CDR2 reads SVGAGI (reference sequence). The CDR3: CASSGTGSSYEQYF. Written as DNA, the CDR3 is TGTGCCAGCAGTGGAACAGGGAGCTCCTACGAGCAGTACTTC.